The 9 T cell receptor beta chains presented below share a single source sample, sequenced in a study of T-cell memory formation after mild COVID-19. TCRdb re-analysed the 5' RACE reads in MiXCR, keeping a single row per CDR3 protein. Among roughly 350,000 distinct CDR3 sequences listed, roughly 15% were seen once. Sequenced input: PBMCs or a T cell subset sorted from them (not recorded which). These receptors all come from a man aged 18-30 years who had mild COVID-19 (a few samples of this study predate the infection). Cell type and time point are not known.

The CDR3 region is CSARDNYGYTF. The CDR3 DNA follows: TGCAGTGCTAGAGATAACTATGGCTACACCTTC. The chain has TRBV20-1 and TRBJ1-2; D remains ambiguous. This CDR3 spans 11 amino acids. The germline V and J ends were trimmed by 0 bases and 1 base, with 0 bases remaining between them. Looked up from germline, CDR1 is DFQATT and CDR2 is SNEGSKA (reference sequence).

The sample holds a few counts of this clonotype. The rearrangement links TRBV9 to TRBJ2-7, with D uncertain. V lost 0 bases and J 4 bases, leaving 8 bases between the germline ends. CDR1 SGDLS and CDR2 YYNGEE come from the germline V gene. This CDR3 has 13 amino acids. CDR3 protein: CASSVAGEYEQYF. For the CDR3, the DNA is TGTGCCAGCAGCGTAGCCGGCGAGTACGAGCAGTACTTC. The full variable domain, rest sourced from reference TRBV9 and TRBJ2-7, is DSGVTQTPKHLITATGQRVTLRCSPRSGDLSVYWYQQSLDQGLQFLIQYYNGEERAKGNILERFSAQQFPDLHSELNLSSLELGDSALYFCASSVAGEYEQYFGPGTRLTVT.

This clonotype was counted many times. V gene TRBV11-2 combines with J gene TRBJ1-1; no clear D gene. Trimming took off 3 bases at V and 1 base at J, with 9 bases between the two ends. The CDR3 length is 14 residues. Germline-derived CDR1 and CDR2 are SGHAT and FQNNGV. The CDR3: CASSFPPRNTEAFF. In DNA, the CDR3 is TGTGCCAGCAGCTTCCCTCCAAGGAACACTGAAGCTTTCTTT.

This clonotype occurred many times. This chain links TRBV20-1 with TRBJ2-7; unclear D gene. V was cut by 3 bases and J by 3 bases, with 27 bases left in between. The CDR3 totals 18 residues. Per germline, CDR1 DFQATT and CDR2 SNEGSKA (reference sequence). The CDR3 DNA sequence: TGCAGTGCTAGTGTCGACATAATAGCTTCGGAGACCCACTACGAGCAGTACTTC. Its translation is CSASVDIIASETHYEQYF.

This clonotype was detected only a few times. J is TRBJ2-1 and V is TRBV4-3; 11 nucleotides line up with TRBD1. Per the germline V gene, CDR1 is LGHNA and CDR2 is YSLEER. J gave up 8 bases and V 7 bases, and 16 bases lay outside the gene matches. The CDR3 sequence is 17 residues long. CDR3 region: CASNLGIRGQGVDEQFF. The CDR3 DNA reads TGCGCCAGCAACCTGGGGATCCGGGGACAGGGGGTCGATGAGCAGTTCTTC.

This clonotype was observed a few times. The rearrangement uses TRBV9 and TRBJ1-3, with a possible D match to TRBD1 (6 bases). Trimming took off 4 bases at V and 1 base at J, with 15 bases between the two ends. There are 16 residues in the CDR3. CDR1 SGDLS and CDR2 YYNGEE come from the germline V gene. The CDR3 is CASSRGGKWSGNTIYF. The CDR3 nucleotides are TGTGCCAGCAGCAGAGGGGGGAAGTGGTCTGGAAACACCATATATTTT.

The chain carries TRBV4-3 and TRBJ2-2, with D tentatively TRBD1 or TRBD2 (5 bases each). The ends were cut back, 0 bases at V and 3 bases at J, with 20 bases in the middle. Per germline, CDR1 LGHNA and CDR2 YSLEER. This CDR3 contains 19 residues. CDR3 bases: TGCGCCAGCAGCCAAGAAGGCCTTTTTCGGGGACGGGACACCGGGGAGCTGTTTTTT. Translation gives CASSQEGLFRGRDTGELFF.

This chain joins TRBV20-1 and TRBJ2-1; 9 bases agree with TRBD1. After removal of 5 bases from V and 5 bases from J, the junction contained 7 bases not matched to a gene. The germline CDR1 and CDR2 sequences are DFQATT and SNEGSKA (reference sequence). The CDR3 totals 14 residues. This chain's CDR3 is CSAAGQGRNNEQFF. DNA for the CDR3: TGCAGTGCTGCCGGACAGGGGAGAAACAATGAGCAGTTCTTC.

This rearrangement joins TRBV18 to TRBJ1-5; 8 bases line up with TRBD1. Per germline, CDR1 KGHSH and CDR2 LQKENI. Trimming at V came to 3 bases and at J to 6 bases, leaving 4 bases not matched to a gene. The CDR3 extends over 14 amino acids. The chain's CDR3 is CASSPGQGGQPQHF. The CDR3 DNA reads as TGTGCCAGCTCACCCGGACAGGGCGGTCAGCCCCAGCATTTT.